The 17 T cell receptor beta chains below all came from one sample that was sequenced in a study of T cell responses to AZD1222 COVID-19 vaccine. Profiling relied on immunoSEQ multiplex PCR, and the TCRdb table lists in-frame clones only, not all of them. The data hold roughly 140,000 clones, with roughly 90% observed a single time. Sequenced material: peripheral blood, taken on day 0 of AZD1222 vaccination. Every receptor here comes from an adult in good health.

The CDR3 here is CASSDRTSGRENTGELFF. CDR3 nucleotides: TGTGCCAGCAGTGATAGGACTAGCGGGAGGGAGAACACCGGGGAGCTGTTTTTT. The J gene is TRBJ2-2, the V gene TRBV7-9, with 15 bases lining up with TRBD2. CDR1 and CDR2 (germline): SEHNR, FQNEAQ (reference sequence). This CDR3 region has 18 residues. The trim removed 6 bases at V and 1 base at J, leaving 6 bases unmatched.

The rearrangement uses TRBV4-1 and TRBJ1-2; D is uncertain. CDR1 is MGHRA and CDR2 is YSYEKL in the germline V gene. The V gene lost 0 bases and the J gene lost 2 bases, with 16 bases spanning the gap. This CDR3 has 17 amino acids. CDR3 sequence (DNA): TGCGCCAGCAGCCAAGAAAGAGGCAGGAGCATGAACTATGGCTACACCTTC. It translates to CASSQERGRSMNYGYTF.

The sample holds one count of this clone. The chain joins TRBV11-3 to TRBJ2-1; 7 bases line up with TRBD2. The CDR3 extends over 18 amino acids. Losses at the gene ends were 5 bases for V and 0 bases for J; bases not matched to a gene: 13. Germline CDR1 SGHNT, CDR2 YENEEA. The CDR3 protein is CASSKGGDRSPSYNEQFF. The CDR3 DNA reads TGTGCCAGCAGCAAGGGAGGGGATAGATCGCCCTCCTACAATGAGCAGTTCTTC. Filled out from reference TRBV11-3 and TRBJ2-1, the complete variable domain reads EAGVVQSPRYKIIEKKQPVAFWCNPISGHNTLYWYLQNLGQGPELLIRYENEEAVDDSQLPKDRFSAERLKGVDSTLKIQPAELGDSAVYLCASSKGGDRSPSYNEQFFGPGTRLTVL.

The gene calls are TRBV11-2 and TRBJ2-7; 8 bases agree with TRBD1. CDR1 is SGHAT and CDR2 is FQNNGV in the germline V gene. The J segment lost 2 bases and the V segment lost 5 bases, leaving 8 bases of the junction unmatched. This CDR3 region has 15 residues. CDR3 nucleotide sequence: TGTGCCAGCAGCATAACCGGGACAGGTGCCTACGAGCAGTACTTC. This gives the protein CASSITGTGAYEQYF.

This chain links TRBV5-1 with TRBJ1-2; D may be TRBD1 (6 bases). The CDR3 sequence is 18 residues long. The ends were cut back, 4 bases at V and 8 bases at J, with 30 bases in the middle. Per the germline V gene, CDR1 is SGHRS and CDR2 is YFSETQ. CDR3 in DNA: TGCGCCAGCAGCACCGGTCGGGCACAGGGCTTAGGCCCGGGGGGCTACACCTTC. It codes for CASSTGRAQGLGPGGYTF.

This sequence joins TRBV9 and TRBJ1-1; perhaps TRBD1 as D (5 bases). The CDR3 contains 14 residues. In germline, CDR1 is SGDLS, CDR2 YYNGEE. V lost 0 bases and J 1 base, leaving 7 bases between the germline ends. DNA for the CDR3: TGTGCCAGCAGCGTAGGGCAGGGGAACACTGAAGCTTTCTTT. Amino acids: CASSVGQGNTEAFF.

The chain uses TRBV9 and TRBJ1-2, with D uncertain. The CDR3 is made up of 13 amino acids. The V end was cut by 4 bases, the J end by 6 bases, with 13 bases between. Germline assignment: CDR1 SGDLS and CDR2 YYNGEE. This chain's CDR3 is CASSPENRNGYTF. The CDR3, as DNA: TGTGCCAGCAGCCCAGAAAACCGAAATGGCTACACCTTC.

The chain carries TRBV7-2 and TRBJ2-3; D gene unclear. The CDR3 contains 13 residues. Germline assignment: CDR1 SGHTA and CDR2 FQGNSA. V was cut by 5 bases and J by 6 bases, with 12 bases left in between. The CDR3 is CASSLLSVDTQYF. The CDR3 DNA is TGTGCCAGCAGCCTCCTGTCCGTTGATACGCAGTATTTT. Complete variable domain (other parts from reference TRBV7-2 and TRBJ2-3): GAGVSQSPSNKVTEKGKDVELRCDPISGHTALYWYRQSLGQGLEFLIYFQGNSAPDKSGLPSDRFSAERTGGSVSTLTIQRTQQEDSAVYLCASSLLSVDTQYFGPGTRLTVL.

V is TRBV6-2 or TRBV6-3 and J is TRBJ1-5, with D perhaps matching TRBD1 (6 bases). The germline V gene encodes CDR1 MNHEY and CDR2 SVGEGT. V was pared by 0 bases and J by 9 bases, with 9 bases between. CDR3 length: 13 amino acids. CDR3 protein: CASSYSGGAPQHF. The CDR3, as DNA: TGTGCCAGCAGTTACTCGGGGGGCGCGCCCCAGCATTTT.

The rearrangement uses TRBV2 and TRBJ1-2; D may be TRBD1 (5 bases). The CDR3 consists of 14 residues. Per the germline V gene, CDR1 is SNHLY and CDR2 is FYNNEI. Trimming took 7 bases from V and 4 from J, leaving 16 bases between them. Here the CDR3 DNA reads TGTGCCAGCACCGAGGGGTGGGGCGCCTATGGCTACACCTTC. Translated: CASTEGWGAYGYTF.

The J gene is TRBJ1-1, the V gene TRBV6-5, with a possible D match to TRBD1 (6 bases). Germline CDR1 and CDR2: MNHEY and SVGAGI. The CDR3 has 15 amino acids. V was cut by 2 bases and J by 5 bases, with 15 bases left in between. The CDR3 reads CASSYPGEGRTEAFF. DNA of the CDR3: TGTGCCAGCAGTTACCCAGGGGAAGGGAGAACTGAAGCTTTCTTT.

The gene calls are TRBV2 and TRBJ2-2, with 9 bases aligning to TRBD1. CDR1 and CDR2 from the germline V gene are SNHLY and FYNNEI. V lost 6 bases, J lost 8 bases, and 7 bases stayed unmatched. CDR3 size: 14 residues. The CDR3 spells CASRNRGLWGELFF. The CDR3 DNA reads TGTGCCAGCAGGAACAGGGGGCTTTGGGGGGAGCTGTTTTTT.

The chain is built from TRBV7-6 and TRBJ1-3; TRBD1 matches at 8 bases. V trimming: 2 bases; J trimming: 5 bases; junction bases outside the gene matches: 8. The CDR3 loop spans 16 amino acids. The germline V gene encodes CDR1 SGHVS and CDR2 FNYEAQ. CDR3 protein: CASSLYRQGSRNTIYF. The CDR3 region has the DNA TGTGCCAGCAGCTTATACCGACAGGGGTCGAGAAACACCATATATTTT.

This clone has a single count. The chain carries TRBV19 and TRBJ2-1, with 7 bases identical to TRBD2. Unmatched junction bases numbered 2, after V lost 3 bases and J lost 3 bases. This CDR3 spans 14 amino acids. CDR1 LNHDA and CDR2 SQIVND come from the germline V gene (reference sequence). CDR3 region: CASSITGGYNEQFF. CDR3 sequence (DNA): TGTGCCAGTAGTATTACGGGGGGCTACAATGAGCAGTTCTTC. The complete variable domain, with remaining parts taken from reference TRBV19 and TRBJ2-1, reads DGGITQSPKYLFRKEGQNVTLSCEQNLNHDAMYWYRQDPGQGLRLIYYSQIVNDFQKGDIAEGYSVSREKKESFPLTVTSAQKNPTAFYLCASSITGGYNEQFFGPGTRLTVL.

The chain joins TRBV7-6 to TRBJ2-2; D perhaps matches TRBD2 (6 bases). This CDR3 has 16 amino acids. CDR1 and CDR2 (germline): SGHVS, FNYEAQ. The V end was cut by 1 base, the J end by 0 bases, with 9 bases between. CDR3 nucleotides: TGTGCCAGCAGCTTAGGGGTAGCGGCGAACACCGGGGAGCTGTTTTTT. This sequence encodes CASSLGVAANTGELFF.

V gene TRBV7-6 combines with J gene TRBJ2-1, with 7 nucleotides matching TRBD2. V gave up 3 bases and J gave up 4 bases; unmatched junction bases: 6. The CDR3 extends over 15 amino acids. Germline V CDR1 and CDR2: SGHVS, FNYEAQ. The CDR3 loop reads CASSFRPSGYNEQFF. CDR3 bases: TGTGCCAGCAGCTTTAGGCCTAGCGGTTACAATGAGCAGTTCTTC.

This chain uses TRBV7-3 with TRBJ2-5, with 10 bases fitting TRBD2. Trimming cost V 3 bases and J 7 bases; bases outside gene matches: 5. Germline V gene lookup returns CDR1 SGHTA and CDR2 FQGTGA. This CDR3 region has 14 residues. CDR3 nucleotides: TGTGCCAGCAGCTTCTCAGCTAGCGGGGGGACCCAGTACTTC. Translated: CASSFSASGGTQYF.